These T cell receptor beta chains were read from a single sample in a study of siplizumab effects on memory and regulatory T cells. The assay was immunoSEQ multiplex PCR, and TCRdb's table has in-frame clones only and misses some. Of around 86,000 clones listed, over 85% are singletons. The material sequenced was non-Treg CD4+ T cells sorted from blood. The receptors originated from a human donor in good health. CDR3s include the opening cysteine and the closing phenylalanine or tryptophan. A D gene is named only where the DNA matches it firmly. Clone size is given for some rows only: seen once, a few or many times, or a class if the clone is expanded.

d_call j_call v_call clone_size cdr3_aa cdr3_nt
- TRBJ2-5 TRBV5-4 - CASSFEWGGPQYF TGTGCCAGCAGCTTTGAGTGGGGGGGGCCCCAGTACTTC
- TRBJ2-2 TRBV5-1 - CASSLEKGGTGELFF TGCGCCAGCAGCTTGGAGAAGGGGGGCACCGGGGAGCTGTTTTTT
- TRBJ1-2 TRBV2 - CASSLGQSGGYGYTF TGTGCCAGCAGCCTTGGACAGAGCGGGGGATATGGCTACACCTTC
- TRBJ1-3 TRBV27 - CASSLSRGPGNTIYF TGTGCCAGCAGTTTATCGCGGGGACCTGGAAACACCATATATTTT
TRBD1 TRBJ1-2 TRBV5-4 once CASSGGTVTNYGYTF TGTGCCAGCAGCGGAGGGACAGTAACTAACTATGGCTACACCTTC
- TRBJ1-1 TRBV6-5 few CASSYSWTVNTEAFF TGTGCCAGCAGTTACTCGTGGACGGTGAACACTGAAGCTTTCTTT
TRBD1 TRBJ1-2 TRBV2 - CASSRDSNYGYTF TGTGCCAGCAGTCGGGACAGTAACTATGGCTACACCTTC
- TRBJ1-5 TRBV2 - CASSPDNQPQHF TGTGCCAGCAGTCCGGACAATCAGCCCCAGCATTTT
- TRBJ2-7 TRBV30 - CACSEAPQQYF TGTGCCTGTTCGGAGGCCCCTCAGCAGTACTTC
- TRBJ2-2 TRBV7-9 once CASSLLGARTGELFF TGTGCCAGCAGCTTACTGGGGGCGAGGACCGGGGAGCTGTTTTTT
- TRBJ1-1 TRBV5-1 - CASSALQLNTEAFF TGCGCCAGCAGCGCCTTACAACTGAACACTGAAGCTTTCTTT
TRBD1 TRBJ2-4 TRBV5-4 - CASSRSSGQLNIQYF TGTGCCAGCAGCCGAAGCTCGGGACAGTTAAACATTCAGTACTTC
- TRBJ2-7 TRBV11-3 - CASSPGKNVRGEQYF TGTGCCAGCAGCCCGGGTAAAAACGTCCGGGGCGAGCAGTACTTC